This T cell receptor beta chain was sequenced for a study of identical twins. Study results and caveats: Recombination models fit unrelated individuals' TCR alpha sharing but underestimated twins'. Out-of-frame beta sequences exhibited a weaker degree of excess twin sharing. One should note that invariant MAIT and iNKT cells could partly confound zero-insertion analyses.

As to this clonotype: Its antigen is not identified.

V dropped 6 bases and J dropped 4 bases, with 18 bases sitting between them. Germline V CDR1 and CDR2: SNHLY, FYNNEI. The CDR3 length is 15 residues. TCRdb analysed the 5' RACE reads with MiXCR anew, one entry per CDR3 protein. The sample holds a few hundred thousand distinct CDR3 sequences; roughly 12% are singletons and the top ten take roughly 4.2%. All donors were healthy Caucasians. These same records also appear under a second study, on yellow fever vaccine responses in identical twins.

The receptor's source is a woman aged 18-29 years in good health. The rearrangement links TRBV2 to TRBJ2-5; perhaps TRBD1 as D (6 bases). The sequencing sample was made of memory (CD45RO+) T cells sorted from blood. The CDR3 here is CASRKASGQIETQYF. CDR3 nucleotide sequence: TGTGCCAGCAGGAAGGCTTCAGGACAGATAGAGACCCAGTACTTC.